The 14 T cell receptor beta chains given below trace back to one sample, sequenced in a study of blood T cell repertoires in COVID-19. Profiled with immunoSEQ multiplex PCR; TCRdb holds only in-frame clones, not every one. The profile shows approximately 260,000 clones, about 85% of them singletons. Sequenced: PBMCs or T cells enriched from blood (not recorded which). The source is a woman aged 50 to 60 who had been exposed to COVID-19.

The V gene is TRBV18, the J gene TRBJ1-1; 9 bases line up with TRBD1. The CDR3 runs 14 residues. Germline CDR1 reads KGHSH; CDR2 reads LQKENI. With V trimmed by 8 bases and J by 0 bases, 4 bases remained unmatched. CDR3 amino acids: CASAGDRVNTEAFF. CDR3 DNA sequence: TGTGCCAGCGCCGGGGACAGGGTGAACACTGAAGCTTTCTTT.

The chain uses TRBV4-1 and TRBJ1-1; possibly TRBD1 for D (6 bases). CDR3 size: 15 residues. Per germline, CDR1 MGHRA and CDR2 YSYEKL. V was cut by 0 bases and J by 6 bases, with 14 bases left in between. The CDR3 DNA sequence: TGCGCCAGCAGCCAAGAGGGAAGGGGGGGGGCTGAAGCTTTCTTT. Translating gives CASSQEGRGGAEAFF.

The CDR3 reads CASSPFGDHYEQYF. CDR3 nucleotide sequence: TGTGCCAGCAGCCCCTTTGGAGATCACTACGAGCAGTACTTC. This chain connects TRBV9 to TRBJ2-7; no reliable D call. Looked up from germline, CDR1 is SGDLS and CDR2 is YYNGEE. This CDR3 contains 14 residues. V was trimmed by 4 bases and J by 3 bases, leaving 14 bases between them.

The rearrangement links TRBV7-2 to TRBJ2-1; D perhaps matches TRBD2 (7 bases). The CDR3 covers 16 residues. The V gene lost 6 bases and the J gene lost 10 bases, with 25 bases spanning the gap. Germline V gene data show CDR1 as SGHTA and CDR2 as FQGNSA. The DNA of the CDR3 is TGTGCCAGCAGTCGTCGCGCGGGGGCGCCGAACTACGAGCAGTTCTTC. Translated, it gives CASSRRAGAPNYEQFF.

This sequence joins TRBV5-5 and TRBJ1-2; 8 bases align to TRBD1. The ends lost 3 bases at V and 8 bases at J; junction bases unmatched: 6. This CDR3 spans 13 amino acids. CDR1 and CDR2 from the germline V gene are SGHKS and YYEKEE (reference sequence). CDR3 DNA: TGTGCCAGCAGCTGGACAGGGATGGGAGGCTACACCTTC. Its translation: CASSWTGMGGYTF.

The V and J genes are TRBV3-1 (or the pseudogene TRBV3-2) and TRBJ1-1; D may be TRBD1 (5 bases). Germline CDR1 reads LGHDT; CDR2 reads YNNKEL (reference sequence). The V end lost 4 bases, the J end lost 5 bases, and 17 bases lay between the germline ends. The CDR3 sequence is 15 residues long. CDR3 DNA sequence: TGTGCCAGCAGCCTGGAACAGGTCCGTTTTACTGAAGCTTTCTTT. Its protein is CASSLEQVRFTEAFF.

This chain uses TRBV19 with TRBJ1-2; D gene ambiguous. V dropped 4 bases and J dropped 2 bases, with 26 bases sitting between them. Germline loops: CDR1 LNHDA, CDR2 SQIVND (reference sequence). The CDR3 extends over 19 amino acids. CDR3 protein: CASSTRGGVSIVLNYGYTF. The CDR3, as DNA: TGTGCCAGTAGTACCCGCGGTGGCGTGAGCATAGTTTTAAACTATGGCTACACCTTC.

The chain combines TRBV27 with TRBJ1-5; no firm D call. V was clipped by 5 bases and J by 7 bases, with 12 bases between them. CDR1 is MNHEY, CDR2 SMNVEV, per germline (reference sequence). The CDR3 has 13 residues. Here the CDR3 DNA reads TGTGCCAGCAGTAGAGGGTGGCACCAGCCCCAGCATTTT. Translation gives CASSRGWHQPQHF.

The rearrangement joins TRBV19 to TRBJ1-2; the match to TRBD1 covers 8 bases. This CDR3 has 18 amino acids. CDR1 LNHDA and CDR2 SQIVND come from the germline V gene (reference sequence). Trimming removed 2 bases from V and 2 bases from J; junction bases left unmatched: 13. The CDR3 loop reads CASSIRRAGGASNYGYTF. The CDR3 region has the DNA TGTGCCAGTAGTATAAGAAGGGCAGGGGGCGCATCAAACTATGGCTACACCTTC.

Written as DNA, the CDR3 is TGTGCCAGCAGTATATGGGACTTCGGCCCGGCTTTCTTT. Its translation: CASSIWDFGPAFF. This chain joins TRBV9 and TRBJ1-1; TRBD1 is a possible D gene (5 bases). Germline assignment: CDR1 SGDLS and CDR2 YYNGEE. The CDR3 covers 13 residues. With 5 bases removed from V and 11 bases from J, the gap between germline ends came to 19 bases.

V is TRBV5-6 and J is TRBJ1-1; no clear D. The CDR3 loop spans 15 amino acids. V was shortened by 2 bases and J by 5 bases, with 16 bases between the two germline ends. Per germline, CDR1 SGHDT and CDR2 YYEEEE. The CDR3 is CASSLGEWRKTEAFF. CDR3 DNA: TGTGCCAGCAGCTTAGGTGAGTGGAGGAAGACTGAAGCTTTCTTT.

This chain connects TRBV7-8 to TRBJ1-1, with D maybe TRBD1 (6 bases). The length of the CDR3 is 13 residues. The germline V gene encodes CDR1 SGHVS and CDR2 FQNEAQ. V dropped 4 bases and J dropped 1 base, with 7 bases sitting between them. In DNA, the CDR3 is TGTGCCAGCAGCTGGGACACGAACACTGAAGCTTTCTTT. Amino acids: CASSWDTNTEAFF.

CDR3 nucleotide sequence: TGTGCCAGTAGTAGGGGGGGGACGTATCCCTATTATAGCAATCAGCCCCAGCATTTT. This encodes CASSRGGTYPYYSNQPQHF. The V call is TRBV19, the J call TRBJ1-5; D is perhaps TRBD1 (5 bases). V lost 4 bases and J 0 bases, leaving 22 bases between the germline ends. CDR1 LNHDA and CDR2 SQIVND come from the germline V gene (reference sequence). This CDR3 spans 19 amino acids.

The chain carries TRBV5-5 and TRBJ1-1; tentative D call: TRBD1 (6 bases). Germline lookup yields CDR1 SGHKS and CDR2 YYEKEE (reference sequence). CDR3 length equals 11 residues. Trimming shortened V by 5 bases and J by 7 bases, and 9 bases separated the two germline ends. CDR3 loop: CASREDSEAFF. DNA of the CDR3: TGTGCCAGCAGAGAGGACAGTGAAGCTTTCTTT. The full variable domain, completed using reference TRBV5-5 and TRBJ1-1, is DAGVTQSPTHLIKTRGQQVTLRCSPISGHKSVSWYQQVLGQGPQFIFQYYEKEERGRGNFPDRFSARQFPNYSSELNVNALLLGDSALYLCASREDSEAFFGQGTRLTVV.